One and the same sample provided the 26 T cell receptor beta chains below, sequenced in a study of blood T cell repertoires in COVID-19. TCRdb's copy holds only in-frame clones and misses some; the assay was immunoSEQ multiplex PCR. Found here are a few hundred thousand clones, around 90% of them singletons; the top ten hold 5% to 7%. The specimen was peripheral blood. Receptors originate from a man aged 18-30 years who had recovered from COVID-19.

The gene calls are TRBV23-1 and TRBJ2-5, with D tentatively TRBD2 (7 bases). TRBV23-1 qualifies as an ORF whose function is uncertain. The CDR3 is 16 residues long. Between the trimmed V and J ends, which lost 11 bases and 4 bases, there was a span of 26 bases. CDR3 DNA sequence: TGCGCCGGGAGGGGGTGTCCACCCCCGGCAGGAGAGACCCAGTACTTC. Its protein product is CAGRGCPPPAGETQYF.

The CDR3 coding sequence is TGTGCCAGCAGTGAAGAGGGCCTAGCCTTGGCAGATACGCAGTATTTT. It translates to CASSEEGLALADTQYF. This chain uses TRBV2 with TRBJ2-3; TRBD2 might be the D (5 bases). This CDR3 contains 16 residues. Germline V gene lookup returns CDR1 SNHLY and CDR2 FYNNEI. The germline V and J ends were trimmed by 1 base and 4 bases, with 15 bases remaining between them.

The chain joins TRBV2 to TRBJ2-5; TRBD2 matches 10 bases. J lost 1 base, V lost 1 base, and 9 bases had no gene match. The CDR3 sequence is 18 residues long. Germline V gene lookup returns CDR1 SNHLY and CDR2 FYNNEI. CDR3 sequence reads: CASSEGPGSGGGQETQYF. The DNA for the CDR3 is TGTGCCAGCAGTGAAGGACCCGGAAGCGGGGGGGGCCAAGAGACCCAGTACTTC.

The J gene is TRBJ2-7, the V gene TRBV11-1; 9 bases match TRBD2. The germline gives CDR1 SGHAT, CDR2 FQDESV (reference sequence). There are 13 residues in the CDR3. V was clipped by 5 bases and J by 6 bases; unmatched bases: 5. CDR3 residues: CASSDGLASEQYF. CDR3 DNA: TGTGCCAGCAGCGACGGACTAGCGAGCGAGCAGTACTTC. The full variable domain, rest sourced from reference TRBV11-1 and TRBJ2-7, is EAEVAQSPRYKITEKSQAVAFWCDPISGHATLYWYRQILGQGPELLVQFQDESVVDDSQLPKDRFSAERLKGVDSTLKIQPAELGDSAMYLCASSDGLASEQYFGPGTRLTVT.

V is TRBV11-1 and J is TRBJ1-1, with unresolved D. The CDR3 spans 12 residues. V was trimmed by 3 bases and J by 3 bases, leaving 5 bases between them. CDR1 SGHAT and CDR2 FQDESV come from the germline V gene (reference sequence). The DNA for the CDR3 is TGTGCCAGCAGCTTCACTTACACTGAAGCTTTCTTT. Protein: CASSFTYTEAFF.

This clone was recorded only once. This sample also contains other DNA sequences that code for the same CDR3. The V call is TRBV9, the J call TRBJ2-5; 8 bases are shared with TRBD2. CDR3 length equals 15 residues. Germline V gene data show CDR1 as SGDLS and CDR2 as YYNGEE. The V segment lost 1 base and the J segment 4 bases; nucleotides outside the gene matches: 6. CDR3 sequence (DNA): TGTGCCAGCAGCGTAAGAGGCCTAGCGGGAGAGACCCAGTACTTC. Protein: CASSVRGLAGETQYF.

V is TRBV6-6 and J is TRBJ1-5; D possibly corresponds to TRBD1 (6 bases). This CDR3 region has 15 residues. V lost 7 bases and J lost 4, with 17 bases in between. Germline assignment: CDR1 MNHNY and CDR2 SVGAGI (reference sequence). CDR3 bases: TGTGCCAGCAAACCTGGACAGATTCAAAATCAGCCCCAGCATTTT. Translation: CASKPGQIQNQPQHF.

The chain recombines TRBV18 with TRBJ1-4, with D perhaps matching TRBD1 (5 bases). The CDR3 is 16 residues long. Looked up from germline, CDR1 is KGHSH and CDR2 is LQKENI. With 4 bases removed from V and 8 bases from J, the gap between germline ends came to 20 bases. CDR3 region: CASSREPGREGEKLFF. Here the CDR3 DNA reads TGTGCCAGCTCACGAGAACCGGGACGGGAGGGAGAAAAACTGTTTTTT.

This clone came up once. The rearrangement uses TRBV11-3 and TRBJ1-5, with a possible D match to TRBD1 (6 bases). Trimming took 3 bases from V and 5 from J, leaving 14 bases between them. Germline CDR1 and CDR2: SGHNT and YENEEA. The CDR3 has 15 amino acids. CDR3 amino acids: CASSFIRDNYQPQHF. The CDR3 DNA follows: TGTGCCAGCAGCTTTATTAGGGACAACTATCAGCCCCAGCATTTT.

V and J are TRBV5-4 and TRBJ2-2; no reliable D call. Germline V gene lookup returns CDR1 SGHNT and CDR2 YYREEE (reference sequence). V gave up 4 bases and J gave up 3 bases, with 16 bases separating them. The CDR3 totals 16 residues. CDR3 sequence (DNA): TGTGCCAGCAGCCAAGGAGAGAAAATACACACCGGGGAGCTGTTTTTT. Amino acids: CASSQGEKIHTGELFF.

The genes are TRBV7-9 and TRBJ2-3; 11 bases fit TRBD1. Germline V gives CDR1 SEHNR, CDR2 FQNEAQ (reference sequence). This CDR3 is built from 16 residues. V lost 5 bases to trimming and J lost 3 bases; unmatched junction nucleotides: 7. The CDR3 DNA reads TGTGCCAGCAGCATAAACCGGGACAGGGGGACAGATACGCAGTATTTT. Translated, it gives CASSINRDRGTDTQYF.

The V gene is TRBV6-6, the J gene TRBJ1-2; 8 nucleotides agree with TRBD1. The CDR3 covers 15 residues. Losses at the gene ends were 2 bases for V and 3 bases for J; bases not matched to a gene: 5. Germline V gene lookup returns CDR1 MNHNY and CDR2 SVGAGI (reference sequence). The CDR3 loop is CASSYLQGGDYGYTF. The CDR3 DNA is TGTGCCAGCAGTTACCTACAGGGGGGTGACTATGGCTACACCTTC.

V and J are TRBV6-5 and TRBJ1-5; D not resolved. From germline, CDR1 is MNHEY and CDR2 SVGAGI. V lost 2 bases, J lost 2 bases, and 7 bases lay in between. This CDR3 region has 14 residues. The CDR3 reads CASSYRGGNQPQHF. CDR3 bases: TGTGCCAGCAGTTACCGGGGAGGCAATCAGCCCCAGCATTTT.

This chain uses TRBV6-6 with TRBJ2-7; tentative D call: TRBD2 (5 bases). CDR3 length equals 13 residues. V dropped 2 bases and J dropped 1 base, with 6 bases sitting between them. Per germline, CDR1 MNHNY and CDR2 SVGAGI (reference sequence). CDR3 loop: CASSYGESYEQYF. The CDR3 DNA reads TGTGCCAGCAGTTACGGGGAGTCCTACGAGCAGTACTTC.

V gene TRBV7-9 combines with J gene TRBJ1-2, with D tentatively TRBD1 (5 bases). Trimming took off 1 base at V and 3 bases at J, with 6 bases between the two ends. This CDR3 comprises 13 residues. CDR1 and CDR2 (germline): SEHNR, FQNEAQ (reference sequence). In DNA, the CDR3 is TGTGCCAGCAGCTTAGAAGGGGACTATGGCTACACCTTC. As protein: CASSLEGDYGYTF.

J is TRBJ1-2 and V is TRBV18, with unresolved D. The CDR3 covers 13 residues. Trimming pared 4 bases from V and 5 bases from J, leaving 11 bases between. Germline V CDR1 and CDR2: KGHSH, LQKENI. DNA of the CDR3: TGTGCCAGCTCACTAGGGAGGGATTATGGCTACACCTTC. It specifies CASSLGRDYGYTF.

The chain's CDR3 is CASSDRDREGDEQFF. The DNA of the CDR3 is TGTGCCAGCAGCGACCGGGACAGGGAGGGGGATGAGCAGTTCTTC. The V and J genes are TRBV9 and TRBJ2-1, with TRBD1 identical over 9 bases. Germline trimming cut 3 bases from V and 8 bases from J; bases unmatched to any gene: 9. The CDR3 is made up of 15 amino acids. In germline, CDR1 is SGDLS, CDR2 YYNGEE.

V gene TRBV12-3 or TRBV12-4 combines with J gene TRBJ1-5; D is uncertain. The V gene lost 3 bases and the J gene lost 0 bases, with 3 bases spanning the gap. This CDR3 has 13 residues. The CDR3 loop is CASSFGSNQPQHF. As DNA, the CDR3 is TGTGCCAGCAGTTTCGGTAGCAATCAGCCCCAGCATTTT.

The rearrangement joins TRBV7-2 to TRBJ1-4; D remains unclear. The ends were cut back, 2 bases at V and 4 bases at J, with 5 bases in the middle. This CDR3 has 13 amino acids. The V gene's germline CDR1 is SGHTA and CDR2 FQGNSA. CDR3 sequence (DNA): TGTGCCAGCAGCTTAAATCATAATGAAAAACTGTTTTTT. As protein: CASSLNHNEKLFF.

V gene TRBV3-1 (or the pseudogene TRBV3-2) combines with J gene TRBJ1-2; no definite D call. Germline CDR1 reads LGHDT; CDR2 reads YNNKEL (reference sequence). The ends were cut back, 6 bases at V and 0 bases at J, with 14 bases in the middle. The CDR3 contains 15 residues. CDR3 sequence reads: CASSLNRKPNYGYTF. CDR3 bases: TGTGCCAGCAGTCTCAACCGTAAGCCTAACTATGGCTACACCTTC.

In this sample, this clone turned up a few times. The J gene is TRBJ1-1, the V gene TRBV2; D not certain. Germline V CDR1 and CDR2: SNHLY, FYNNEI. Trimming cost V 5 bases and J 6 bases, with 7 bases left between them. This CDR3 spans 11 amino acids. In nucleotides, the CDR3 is TGTGCCAGCAGTATGGGCCCTGAAGCTTTCTTT. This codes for CASSMGPEAFF.

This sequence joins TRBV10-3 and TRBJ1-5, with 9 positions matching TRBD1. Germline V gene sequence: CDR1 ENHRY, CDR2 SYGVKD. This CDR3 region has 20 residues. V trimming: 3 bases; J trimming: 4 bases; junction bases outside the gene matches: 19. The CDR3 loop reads CAISDYGDRDKVRRNQPQHF. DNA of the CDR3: TGTGCCATCAGTGACTACGGGGACAGGGACAAGGTCCGCCGTAATCAGCCCCAGCATTTT.

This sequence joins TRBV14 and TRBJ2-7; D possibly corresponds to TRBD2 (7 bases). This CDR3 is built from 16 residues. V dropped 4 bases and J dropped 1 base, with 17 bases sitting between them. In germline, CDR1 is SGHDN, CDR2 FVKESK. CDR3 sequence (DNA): TGTGCCAGCAGCCGGGGGGGGCGCGTAGAATCCTACGAGCAGTACTTC. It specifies CASSRGGRVESYEQYF.

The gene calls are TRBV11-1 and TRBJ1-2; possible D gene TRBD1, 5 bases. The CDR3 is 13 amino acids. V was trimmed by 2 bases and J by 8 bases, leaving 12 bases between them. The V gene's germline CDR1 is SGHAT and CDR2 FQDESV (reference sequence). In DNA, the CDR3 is TGTGCCAGCAGCTTACAGGACAAGGCGGGCTACACCTTC. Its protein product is CASSLQDKAGYTF. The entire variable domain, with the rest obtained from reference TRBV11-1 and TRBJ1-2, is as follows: EAEVAQSPRYKITEKSQAVAFWCDPISGHATLYWYRQILGQGPELLVQFQDESVVDDSQLPKDRFSAERLKGVDSTLKIQPAELGDSAMYLCASSLQDKAGYTFGSGTRLTVV.

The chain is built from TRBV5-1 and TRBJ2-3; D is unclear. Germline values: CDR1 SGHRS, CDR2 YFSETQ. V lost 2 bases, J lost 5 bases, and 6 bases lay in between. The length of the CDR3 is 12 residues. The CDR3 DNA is TGCGCCAGCAGCTTAGTCGGAGATACGCAGTATTTT. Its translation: CASSLVGDTQYF.

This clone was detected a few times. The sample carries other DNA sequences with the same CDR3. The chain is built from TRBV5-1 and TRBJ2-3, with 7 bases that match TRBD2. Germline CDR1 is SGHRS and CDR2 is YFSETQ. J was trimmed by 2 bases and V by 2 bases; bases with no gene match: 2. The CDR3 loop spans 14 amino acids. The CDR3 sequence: CASSLAGFTDTQYF. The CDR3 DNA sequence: TGCGCCAGCAGCTTAGCGGGGTTCACAGATACGCAGTATTTT.